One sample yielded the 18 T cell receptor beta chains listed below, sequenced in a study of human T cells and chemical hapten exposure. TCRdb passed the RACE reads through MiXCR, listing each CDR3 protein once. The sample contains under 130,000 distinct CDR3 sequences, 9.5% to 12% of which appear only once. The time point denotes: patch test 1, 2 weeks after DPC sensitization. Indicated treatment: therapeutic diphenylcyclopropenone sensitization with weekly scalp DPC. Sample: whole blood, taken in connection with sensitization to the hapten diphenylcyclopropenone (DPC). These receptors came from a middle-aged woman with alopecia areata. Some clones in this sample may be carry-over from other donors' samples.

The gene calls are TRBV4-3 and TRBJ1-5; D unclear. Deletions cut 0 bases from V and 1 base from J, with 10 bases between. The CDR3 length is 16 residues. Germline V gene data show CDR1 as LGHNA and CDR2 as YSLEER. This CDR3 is CASSQDPPPSNQPQHF. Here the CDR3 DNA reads TGCGCCAGCAGCCAAGATCCCCCACCAAGCAATCAGCCCCAGCATTTT.

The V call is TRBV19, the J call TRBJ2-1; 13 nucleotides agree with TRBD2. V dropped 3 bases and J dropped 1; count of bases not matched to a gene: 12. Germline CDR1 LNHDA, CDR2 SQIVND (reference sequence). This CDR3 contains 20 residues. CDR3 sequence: CASSIRLAGGIISSYNEQFF. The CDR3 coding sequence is TGTGCCAGTAGTATTAGACTAGCGGGAGGTATCATCTCTTCCTACAATGAGCAGTTCTTC.

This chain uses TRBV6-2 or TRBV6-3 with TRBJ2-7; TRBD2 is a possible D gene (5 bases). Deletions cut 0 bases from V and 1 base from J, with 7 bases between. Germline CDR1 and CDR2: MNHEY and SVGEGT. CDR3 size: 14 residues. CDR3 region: CASSYSRGSYEQYF. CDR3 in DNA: TGTGCCAGCAGTTACTCGCGCGGGTCCTACGAGCAGTACTTC.

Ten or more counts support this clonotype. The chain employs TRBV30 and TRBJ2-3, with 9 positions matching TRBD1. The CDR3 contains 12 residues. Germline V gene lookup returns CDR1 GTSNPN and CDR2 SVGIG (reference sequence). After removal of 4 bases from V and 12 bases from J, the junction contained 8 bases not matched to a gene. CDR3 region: CAWKGRDRAQYF. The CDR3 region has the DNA TGTGCCTGGAAGGGGCGGGACAGGGCCCAGTATTTT.

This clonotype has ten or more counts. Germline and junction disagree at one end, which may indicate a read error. CDR3 sequence: CASSSRPGGSSENTIYF. In DNA, the CDR3 is TGTGCCAGCAGCTCAAGGCCAGGGGGCTCCTCTGAAAACACCATATATTTT. This chain joins TRBV13 and TRBJ1-3; 8 nucleotides align to TRBD1. The CDR3 covers 17 residues. Per germline, CDR1 PRHDT and CDR2 FYEKMQ (reference sequence).

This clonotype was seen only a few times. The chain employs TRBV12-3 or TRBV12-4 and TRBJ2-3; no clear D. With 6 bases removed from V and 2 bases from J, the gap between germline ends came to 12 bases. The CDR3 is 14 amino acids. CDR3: CASSVGSHTDTQYF. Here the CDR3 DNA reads TGTGCCAGCAGCGTGGGTAGCCACACAGATACGCAGTATTTT.

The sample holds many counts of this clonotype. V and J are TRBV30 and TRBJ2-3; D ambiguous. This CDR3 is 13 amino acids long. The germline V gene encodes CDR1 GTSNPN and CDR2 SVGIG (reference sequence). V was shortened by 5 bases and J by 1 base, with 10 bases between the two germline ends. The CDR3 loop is CAWYLGRTDTQYF. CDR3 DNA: TGTGCCTGGTATCTTGGGCGCACAGATACGCAGTATTTT. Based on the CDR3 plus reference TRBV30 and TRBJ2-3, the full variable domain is SQTIHQWPATLVQPVGSPLSLECTVEGTSNPNLYWYRQAAGRGLQLLFYSVGIGQISSEVPQNLSASRPQDRQFILSSKKLLLSDSGFYLCAWYLGRTDTQYFGPGTRLTVL.

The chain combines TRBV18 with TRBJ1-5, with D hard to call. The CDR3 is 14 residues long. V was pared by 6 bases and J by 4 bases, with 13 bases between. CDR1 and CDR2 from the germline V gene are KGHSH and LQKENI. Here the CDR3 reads CASSNSDQNQPQHF. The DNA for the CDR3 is TGTGCCAGCTCCAACAGCGATCAGAATCAGCCCCAGCATTTT.

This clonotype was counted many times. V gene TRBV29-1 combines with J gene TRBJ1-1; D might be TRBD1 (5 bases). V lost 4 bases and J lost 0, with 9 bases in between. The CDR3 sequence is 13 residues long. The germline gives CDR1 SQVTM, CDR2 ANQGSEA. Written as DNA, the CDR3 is TGCAGCGTTGCAGGGCACGTGAACACTGAAGCTTTCTTT. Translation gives CSVAGHVNTEAFF.

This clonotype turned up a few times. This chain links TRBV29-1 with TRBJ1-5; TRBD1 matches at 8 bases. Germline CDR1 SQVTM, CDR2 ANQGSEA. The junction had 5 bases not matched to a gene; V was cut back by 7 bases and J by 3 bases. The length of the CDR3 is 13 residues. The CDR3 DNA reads TGCAGCGGAGGACAGGGCCTCAATCAGCCCCAGCATTTT. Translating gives CSGGQGLNQPQHF. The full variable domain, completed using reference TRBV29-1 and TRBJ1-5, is SAVISQKPSRDICQRGTSLTIQCQVDSQVTMMFWYRQQPGQSLTLIATANQGSEATYESGFVIDKFPISRPNLTFSTLTVSNMSPEDSSIYLCSGGQGLNQPQHFGDGTRLSIL.

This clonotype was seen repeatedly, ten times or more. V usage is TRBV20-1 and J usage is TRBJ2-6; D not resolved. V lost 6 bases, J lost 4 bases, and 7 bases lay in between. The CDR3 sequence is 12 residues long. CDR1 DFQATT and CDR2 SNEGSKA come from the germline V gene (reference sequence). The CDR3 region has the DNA TGCAGTGCCGTCTACGGGGCCAACGTCCTGACTTTC. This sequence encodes CSAVYGANVLTF.

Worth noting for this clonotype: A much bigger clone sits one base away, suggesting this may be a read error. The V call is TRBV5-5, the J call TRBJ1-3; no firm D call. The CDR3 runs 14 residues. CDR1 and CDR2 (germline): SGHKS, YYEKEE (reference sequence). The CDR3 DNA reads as TGTGTCAGCAGCCCCCAGGAGTCTGGAAACACCATATATTTT. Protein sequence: CVSSPQESGNTIYF.

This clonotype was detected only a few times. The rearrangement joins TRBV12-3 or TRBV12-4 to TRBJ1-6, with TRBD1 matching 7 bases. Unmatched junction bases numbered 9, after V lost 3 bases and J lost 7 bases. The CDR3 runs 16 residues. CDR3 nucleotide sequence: TGTGCCAGCAGTTTTTGGGGGGGACAGAGAAATTCACCCCTCCACTTT. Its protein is CASSFWGGQRNSPLHF.

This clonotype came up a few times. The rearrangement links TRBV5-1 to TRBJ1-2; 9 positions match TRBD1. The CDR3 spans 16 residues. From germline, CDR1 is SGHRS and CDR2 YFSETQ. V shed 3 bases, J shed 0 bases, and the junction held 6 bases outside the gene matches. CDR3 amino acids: CASSSNRGRANYGYTF. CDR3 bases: TGCGCCAGCAGCTCAAACAGGGGGCGAGCTAACTATGGCTACACCTTC.

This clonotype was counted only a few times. For the CDR3, the DNA is TGTGCCACCGGAGGACAGGGTTTGAACACTGAAGCTTTCTTT. Its translation is CATGGQGLNTEAFF. The chain joins TRBV28 to TRBJ1-1, with 8 bases that match TRBD1. The CDR3 extends over 14 amino acids. J was trimmed by 0 bases and V by 10 bases; bases with no gene match: 7. Germline V CDR1 and CDR2: MDHEN, SYDVKM. The whole variable domain, remainder taken from reference TRBV28 and TRBJ1-1, is DVKVTQSSRYLVKRTGEKVFLECVQDMDHENMFWYRQDPGLGLRLIYFSYDVKMKEKGDIPEGYSVSREKKERFSLILESASTNQTSMYLCATGGQGLNTEAFFGQGTRLTVV.

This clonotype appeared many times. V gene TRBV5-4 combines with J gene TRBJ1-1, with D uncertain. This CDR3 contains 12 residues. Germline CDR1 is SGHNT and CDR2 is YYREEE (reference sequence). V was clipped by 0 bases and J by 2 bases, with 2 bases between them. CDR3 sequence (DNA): TGTGCCAGCAGCTTGGTAAACACTGAAGCTTTCTTT. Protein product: CASSLVNTEAFF.

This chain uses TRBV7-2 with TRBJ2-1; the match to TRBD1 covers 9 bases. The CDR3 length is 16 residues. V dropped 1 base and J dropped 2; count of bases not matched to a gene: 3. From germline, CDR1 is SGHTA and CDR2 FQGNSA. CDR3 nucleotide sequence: TGTGCCAGCAGCTTAGGACAGGGGGTCACCTACAATGAGCAGTTCTTC. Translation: CASSLGQGVTYNEQFF.

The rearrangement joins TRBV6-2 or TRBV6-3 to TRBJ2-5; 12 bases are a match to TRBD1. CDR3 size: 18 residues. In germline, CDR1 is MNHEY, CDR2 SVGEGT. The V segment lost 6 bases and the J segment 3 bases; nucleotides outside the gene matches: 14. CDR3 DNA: TGTGCCAGCAGCCCCGGGACAGGGGGCCGGATAGCTAAAGAGACCCAGTACTTC. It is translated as CASSPGTGGRIAKETQYF.